This passage covers 23 T cell receptor beta chains from one sample sequenced in a study of CD8 T cells in ankylosing spondylitis (TCRdb year 2017). The library was produced with 5' RACE. This sample was sequenced with an Illumina HiSeq 2500. TCRdb reanalyzed the raw reads on its own, using fastp at Q25 for trimming and MiXCR for clone calling, and kept in-frame beta chains. Each entry is one CDR3 protein sequence, shown with its most common DNA and genes. Recorded for this sample are approximately 150,000 distinct CDR3 sequences; roughly 34% of them occurred a single time. Of the sample, around 6% is held by the ten largest clones. The sequencing input was synovial fluid, either unsorted or a sorted T cell fraction (not recorded which). The receptors come from a male donor with ankylosing spondylitis.

This clonotype was seen more than once but under ten times. The rearrangement links TRBV20-1 to TRBJ2-1; 10 bases fit TRBD2. The germline CDR1 and CDR2 sequences are DFQATT and SNEGSKA (reference sequence). The ends lost 6 bases at V and 7 bases at J; junction bases unmatched: 6. The CDR3 covers 13 residues. CDR3 protein: CSASTSGPNEQFF. The DNA of the CDR3 is TGCAGTGCCTCGACTAGCGGGCCTAATGAGCAGTTCTTC.

The chain uses TRBV7-2 and TRBJ2-1; D is possibly TRBD1 or TRBD2 (5 bases each). CDR1 SGHTA and CDR2 FQGNSA come from the germline V gene. Trimming stripped 1 base from V and 1 base from J, with 8 bases between. The CDR3 sequence is 15 residues long. The CDR3 DNA reads as TGTGCCAGCAGCTTAGTGGGGGATTCCTACAATGAGCAGTTCTTC. It translates to CASSLVGDSYNEQFF.

This sequence joins TRBV6-5 and TRBJ2-2; TRBD1 matches at 7 bases. The V and J ends lost 4 bases and 7 bases, in that order; junction bases with no gene match: 3. Per germline, CDR1 MNHEY and CDR2 SVGAGI. The CDR3 consists of 13 residues. The CDR3 loop is CASSFQGDGELFF. The CDR3 DNA follows: TGTGCCAGCAGTTTCCAGGGGGACGGGGAGCTGTTTTTT.

This clonotype was detected only a few times. A junction end diverges from the germline sequence, so it may reflect a read error. This sequence joins TRBV24-1 and TRBJ1-2; 8 nucleotides line up with TRBD1. Germline assignment: CDR1 KGHDR and CDR2 SFDVKD. CDR3 size: 12 residues. CDR3 bases: TGTGCCTCCAGGACAGGGAACTATGGCTACACCTTC. Its protein product is CASRTGNYGYTF.

This chain connects TRBV6-1 to TRBJ1-2; 8 positions match TRBD1. V lost 2 bases, J lost 10 bases, and 3 bases stayed unmatched. This CDR3 spans 12 amino acids. Germline-derived CDR1 and CDR2 are MNHNS and SASEGT. For the CDR3, the DNA is TGTGCCAGCAGTGAATCGACAGGGGTCTACACCTTC. The encoded protein is CASSESTGVYTF.

The J gene is TRBJ2-5, the V gene TRBV9; 7 nucleotides line up with TRBD1. V was pared by 4 bases and J by 5 bases, with 5 bases of the junction left unmatched. Per germline, CDR1 SGDLS and CDR2 YYNGEE. The CDR3 loop spans 13 amino acids. The CDR3 is CASSTGVGETQYF. The CDR3 nucleotides are TGTGCCAGCAGCACAGGGGTTGGCGAGACCCAGTACTTC.

The chain employs TRBV29-1 and TRBJ2-3; possible D gene TRBD2, 6 bases. Germline V gene lookup returns CDR1 SQVTM and CDR2 ANQGSEA. V lost 3 bases, J lost 4 bases, and 17 bases lay in between. CDR3 length: 15 amino acids. DNA of the CDR3: TGCAGCGTTGATAGAGGGCGGAGGGCCGCAGATACGCAGTATTTT. Residues: CSVDRGRRAADTQYF.

This clonotype was observed a few times. V usage is TRBV5-1 and J usage is TRBJ2-5; D unclear. The CDR3 has 14 residues. CDR1 and CDR2 (germline): SGHRS, YFSETQ. The ends were cut back, 6 bases at V and 0 bases at J, with 12 bases in the middle. The CDR3 coding sequence is TGCGCCAGCACCAACGGCGCTTACCAAGAGACCCAGTACTTC. Translated, it gives CASTNGAYQETQYF.

This chain joins TRBV6-5 and TRBJ1-2, with unresolved D. The CDR3 is 14 amino acids. Trimming pared 7 bases from V and 3 bases from J, leaving 15 bases between. CDR1 and CDR2 from the germline V gene are MNHEY and SVGAGI. This CDR3 is CASNSPGFDYGYTF. The CDR3 DNA reads as TGTGCCAGCAATTCGCCGGGATTTGACTATGGCTACACCTTC.

V gene TRBV6-5 combines with J gene TRBJ2-4; 10 nucleotides align to TRBD1. V shed 4 bases and J 3 bases; nucleotides not matched to a gene: 9. The germline CDR1 and CDR2 sequences are MNHEY and SVGAGI. The CDR3 is 17 amino acids. CDR3 loop: CASSSGTGDIGKNIQYF. The CDR3 bases are TGTGCCAGCAGTTCAGGGACAGGGGATATTGGCAAAAACATTCAGTACTTC.

This clonotype was detected a few times. The CDR3 loop reads CASSFSGSGRTGELFF. In DNA, the CDR3 is TGTGCCAGCAGTTTTAGCGGTTCGGGCAGGACCGGGGAGCTGTTTTTT. The chain joins TRBV12-3 or TRBV12-4 to TRBJ2-2; weak D call: TRBD2 (6 bases). This CDR3 contains 16 residues. V lost 3 bases and J lost 5, with 16 bases in between.

The chain couples TRBV29-1 to TRBJ2-2; 7 bases align to TRBD2. V shed 6 bases and J 2 bases; nucleotides not matched to a gene: 6. The CDR3 runs 14 residues. CDR1 is SQVTM, CDR2 ANQGSEA, per germline. The chain's CDR3 is CSVLTSSNTGELFF. The CDR3 coding sequence is TGCAGCGTATTGACTAGCTCCAACACCGGGGAGCTGTTTTTT.

This clonotype was counted between two and nine times. This CDR3 is CANALGQGLYNEQFF. The CDR3 DNA follows: TGTGCCAATGCCCTGGGACAGGGTCTGTACAATGAGCAGTTCTTC. This rearrangement joins TRBV21-1 to TRBJ2-1; no check of the table's D call, TRBD1, against the DNA was made. TRBV21-1 is tagged as a pseudogene. This CDR3 spans 15 amino acids.

A word on this clonotype: The junction departs from the called germline gene at one end, perhaps through a read error. This rearrangement joins TRBV3-1 to TRBJ2-7, with D perhaps being TRBD1 or TRBD2 (5 bases each). The germline V gene encodes CDR1 LGHDT and CDR2 YNNKEL (reference sequence). This CDR3 is built from 15 residues. The CDR3 DNA follows: TGTGCCAGCACCCAAGGGACGGTGACTACCTACGAGCAGTACTTC. Protein: CASTQGTVTTYEQYF.

This rearrangement joins TRBV12-3 or TRBV12-4 to TRBJ1-2; no clear D gene. CDR3 length equals 12 residues. Trimming removed 8 bases at V and 2 bases at J, with 9 bases between. The CDR3 region is CASQRINYGYTF. DNA of the CDR3: TGTGCCAGCCAAAGAATCAACTATGGCTACACCTTC.

This clonotype has only one observation. The gene calls are TRBV6-1 and TRBJ2-2; tentatively, D is TRBD1 (6 bases). The CDR3 has 14 residues. Germline CDR1 is MNHNS and CDR2 is SASEGT. V was pared by 6 bases and J by 1 base, with 9 bases between. In DNA, the CDR3 is TGTGCCAGCAGCAGGGACAAGAACACCGGGGAGCTGTTTTTT. Its translation is CASSRDKNTGELFF.

V usage is TRBV12-3 or TRBV12-4 and J usage is TRBJ1-5; D ambiguous. The CDR3 length is 17 residues. The V end lost 7 bases, the J end lost 0 bases, and 19 bases lay between the germline ends. The CDR3, as DNA: TGTGCCAGCACCATCCTCGAGTTAGCTTCTAGCAATCAGCCCCAGCATTTT. Encoded protein: CASTILELASSNQPQHF.

The chain employs TRBV11-1 and TRBJ2-3, with a weak D call TRBD2 (5 bases). Germline V gene sequence: CDR1 SGHAT, CDR2 FQDESV (reference sequence). Trimming shortened V by 3 bases and J by 6 bases, and 25 bases separated the two germline ends. This CDR3 comprises 18 residues. DNA for the CDR3: TGTGCCAGCAGCTTTCGTTCGGGAAATTCAGGCCGGGATGATACGCAGTATTTT. Translating gives CASSFRSGNSGRDDTQYF.

By sample share, this clonotype is medium-sized. This rearrangement joins TRBV5-6 to TRBJ2-5, with D unclear. The length of the CDR3 is 12 residues. Germline V lookup: CDR1 SGHDT, CDR2 YYEEEE. Between the trimmed V and J ends, which lost 4 bases and 12 bases, there was a span of 16 bases. CDR3 in DNA: TGTGCCAGCAGCCTCGACCGGTACATCGAGTACTTC. Translating it yields CASSLDRYIEYF.

The chain joins TRBV20-1 to TRBJ2-1; TRBD2 agrees at 13 bases. The V segment lost 5 bases and the J segment 5 bases; nucleotides outside the gene matches: 3. CDR1 and CDR2 from the germline V gene are DFQATT and SNEGSKA (reference sequence). This CDR3 contains 14 residues. DNA of the CDR3: TGCAGTGCTTCAGGGACTAGCGGGAACAATGAGCAGTTCTTC. The encoded protein is CSASGTSGNNEQFF.

V gene TRBV5-6 combines with J gene TRBJ2-7, with 7 bases identical to TRBD1. Germline-derived CDR1 and CDR2 are SGHDT and YYEEEE. The CDR3 sequence is 14 residues long. Trimming took 4 bases from V and 2 from J; bases not matched to a gene: 6. CDR3 in amino acids: CASSEPGQTYEQYF. The CDR3 DNA reads TGTGCCAGCAGCGAACCGGGACAGACCTACGAGCAGTACTTC.

This chain uses TRBV12-3 or TRBV12-4 with TRBJ1-1; D is undetermined. The germline V and J ends were trimmed by 7 bases and 11 bases, with 20 bases remaining between them. CDR3 length: 13 amino acids. In nucleotides, the CDR3 is TGTGCCAGCACCCTACAGACTCGGGGAAGGGCTTTCTTT. Amino acid sequence: CASTLQTRGRAFF.

The chain carries TRBV7-3 and TRBJ2-6, with 8 positions matching TRBD1. Germline CDR1 reads SGHTA; CDR2 reads FQGTGA. V shed 6 bases and J 2 bases; nucleotides not matched to a gene: 3. This CDR3 spans 15 amino acids. CDR3 DNA: TGTGCCAGCAGTTCAGGGGGCGCTGGGGCCAACGTCCTGACTTTC. Translated, it gives CASSSGGAGANVLTF.